This is a list of T cell receptor beta chains from one sample in a study of cytomegalovirus exposure and HLA in healthy donors. TCRdb's copy holds only in-frame clones and misses some; the assay was immunoSEQ multiplex PCR. The sample includes more than 85,000 clones. What was sequenced was PBMCs. The receptors shown here come from a girl aged 5 to 17 in good health and CMV-seropositive. The CDR3 runs from the conserved cysteine through the conserved F or W. A D gene is named only where the DNA matches it firmly.

D gene,V gene,CDR3 length,J gene,CDR3 DNA,CDR3 protein
-,TRBV7-2,16,TRBJ2-7,TGTGCCAGCAGCTTAGGTCTGGGGAGTAGGGCCTACGAGCAGTACTTC,CASSLGLGSRAYEQYF
-,TRBV27,12,TRBJ1-5,TGTGCCAGCAGTCGTCCCAATCAGCCCCAGCATTTT,CASSRPNQPQHF
TRBD1,TRBV6-5,15,TRBJ2-2,TGTGCCAGCAATCGGGGACAGGCGAACACCGGGGAGCTGTTTTTT,CASNRGQANTGELFF
TRBD1,TRBV5-1,16,TRBJ2-7,TGCGCCAGCAGCTTGGGCGGGACAGGGGGGGCCTACGAGCAGTACTTC,CASSLGGTGGAYEQYF
-,TRBV29-1,14,TRBJ1-2,TGCAGCGTTGAATTGGCGGGGGGGGCGTCTGGCTACACCTTC,CSVELAGGASGYTF
TRBD1,TRBV27,15,TRBJ1-2,TGTGCCAGCAGTTCAAATCCGGGACAGGGGTATGGCTACACCTTC,CASSSNPGQGYGYTF
-,TRBV6-1,14,TRBJ1-3,TGTGCCAGCAGTGAGCGGGAGGTCGGAAACACCATATATTTT,CASSEREVGNTIYF
TRBD1,TRBV11-2,16,TRBJ1-4,TGTGCCAGCGGCTCCACCGGGACAGGGGGTGGTGAAAAACTGTTTTTT,CASGSTGTGGGEKLFF
-,TRBV19,16,TRBJ2-6,TGTGCCAGTAGTACCCTCGGAGGGGCTGGGGCCAACGTCCTGACTTTC,CASSTLGGAGANVLTF
-,TRBV9,14,TRBJ1-2,TGTGCCAGCAGCGTAGCGGGGGGTGAGGATGGCTACACCTTC,CASSVAGGEDGYTF
-,TRBV10-3,14,TRBJ1-1,TGTGCCATCAGTGATACAGGTATGAACACTGAAGCTTTCTTT,CAISDTGMNTEAFF
TRBD1,TRBV15,15,TRBJ1-5,TGTGCCACCAGCATCGGGACAGGTAGTGATCAGCCCCAGCATTTT,CATSIGTGSDQPQHF
-,TRBV25-1,16,TRBJ2-7,TGTGCCAGCAGTGATATCCCTGGGCAGACCCTTTCCGAGCAGTACTTC,CASSDIPGQTLSEQYF
-,TRBV27,15,TRBJ2-6,TGTGCCAGCAGTTATGACCTAGGTGGGGCCAACGTCCTGACTTTC,CASSYDLGGANVLTF
-,TRBV29-1,11,TRBJ1-4,TGCAGCGTTGTACAGAATGAAAAACTGTTTTTT,CSVVQNEKLFF
TRBD2,TRBV15,15,TRBJ2-7,TGTGCCACCAGCAGAGCCCTAGCGGAGCCCTACGAGCAGTACTTC,CATSRALAEPYEQYF
TRBD1,TRBV7-9,13,TRBJ1-1,TGTGCCAGCCAAGGGGGCTTGAACACTGAAGCTTTCTTT,CASQGGLNTEAFF
-,TRBV4-1,15,TRBJ2-7,TGCGCCAGCGGAAAAGAGGAAGCCGTCTTCTACGAGCAGTACTTC,CASGKEEAVFYEQYF
-,TRBV4-3,16,TRBJ2-7,TGCGCCAGCAGCCAAGATTGGGCAGGTGTTGACTACGAGCAGTACTTC,CASSQDWAGVDYEQYF
TRBD1,TRBV27,13,TRBJ2-7,TGTGCCAGCAGAGTGACAGGGAGTTACGAGCAGTACTTC,CASRVTGSYEQYF
-,TRBV4-2,15,TRBJ1-4,TGTGCCAGCAGCCAAGAAGTCCGGGTTTACGAAAAACTGTTTTTT,CASSQEVRVYEKLFF
TRBD1,TRBV25-1,17,TRBJ2-5,TGTGCCAGCAGTGACTCCCGGGACAGGGGTGTTAGAGAGACCCAGTACTTC,CASSDSRDRGVRETQYF
-,TRBV5-4,15,TRBJ2-3,TGTGCCAGCAGCTTGTTTAGGGGTAGGGCAGATACGCAGTATTTT,CASSLFRGRADTQYF
-,TRBV5-1,14,TRBJ1-1,TGCGCCAGCAGCTTATGGACAGAGAACACTGAAGCTTTCTTT,CASSLWTENTEAFF
-,TRBV9,12,TRBJ2-1,TGTGCCAGCAGCCAACTAGGGTTTGAGCAGTTCTTC,CASSQLGFEQFF
-,TRBV5-1,12,TRBJ2-3,TGCGCCAGCAGCTTGGACACAGATAAGCAGTATTTT,CASSLDTDKQYF
-,TRBV28,11,TRBJ2-1,TGTGCCAGCGGCCCCTTTAATGAGCAGTTCTTC,CASGPFNEQFF
TRBD2,TRBV6-5,14,TRBJ2-1,TGTGCCAGCAGGAATAGCGGGGGGGCCAATGAGCAGTTCTTC,CASRNSGGANEQFF
-,TRBV7-2,15,TRBJ2-3,TGTGCCAGCAGCTTAATGGGCTCCGTAACAGATACGCAGTATTTT,CASSLMGSVTDTQYF